What follows are 5 T cell receptor beta chains derived from one specimen sequenced in a study of blood T cells in healthy people across ages. A J-beta primer mix and a sample-barcoded 5' primer were used in a second PCR of about 6 to 12 cycles. One entry per CDR3 protein results from TCRdb running MiXCR on the 5' RACE reads. The sample has over a million distinct CDR3 sequences, 40% to 55% seen once. The sequenced material came from blood. These receptors were obtained from an older woman in good health.

This rearrangement joins TRBV29-1 to TRBJ2-5; 13 bases match TRBD2. The trim removed 7 bases at V and 11 bases at J, leaving 22 bases unmatched. The germline gives CDR1 SQVTM, CDR2 ANQGSEA. The CDR3 loop spans 17 amino acids. The CDR3 protein is CSAPRWTSGSTGNEQYF. Here the CDR3 DNA reads TGCAGCGCTCCCCGATGGACTAGCGGGAGTACGGGCAATGAGCAGTACTTC.

The chain joins TRBV6-4 to TRBJ2-1, with TRBD2 identical over 10 bases. Germline lookup yields CDR1 MRHNA and CDR2 SNTAGT. This CDR3 comprises 15 residues. Losses at the gene ends were 3 bases for V and 6 bases for J; bases not matched to a gene: 5. CDR3 region: CASSEIAGGSNEQFF. The CDR3 DNA is TGTGCCAGCAGTGAGATAGCGGGAGGAAGCAATGAGCAGTTCTTC.

This clonotype showed up many times. The CDR3 nucleotides read TGTGCCAGCAGTGAGGCGGAACCCAACTCTCCAGCCAAAAACATTCAGTACTTC. Translated: CASSEAEPNSPAKNIQYF. The chain has TRBV25-1 and TRBJ2-4; unclear D gene. Trimming cost V 3 bases and J 0 bases, with 18 bases left between them. This CDR3 has 18 residues. Germline V lookup: CDR1 MGHDK, CDR2 SYGVNS.

This clonotype turned up a few times. The chain combines TRBV12-3 or TRBV12-4 with TRBJ1-5, with D hard to call. V was pared by 6 bases and J by 2 bases, with 11 bases between. The CDR3 totals 14 residues. The CDR3 spells CASSPHGGNQPQHF. The CDR3 nucleotides read TGTGCCAGCAGCCCACATGGCGGCAATCAGCCCCAGCATTTT.

This clonotype was counted a single time. The chain uses TRBV5-4 and TRBJ2-5; D remains unclear. The CDR3 covers 15 residues. Between the trimmed V and J ends, which lost 4 bases and 5 bases, there was a span of 18 bases. The V gene's germline CDR1 is SGHNT and CDR2 YYREEE (reference sequence). CDR3 loop: CASSRDPLTAETQYF. The CDR3 nucleotides read TGTGCCAGCAGCCGTGACCCTCTTACCGCGGAGACCCAGTACTTC. The full variable domain, in which reference TRBV5-4 and TRBJ2-5 provide the parts outside the CDR3, is ETGVTQSPTHLIKTRGQQVTLRCSSQSGHNTVSWYQQALGQGPQFIFQYYREEENGRGNFPPRFSGLQFPNYSSELNVNALELDDSALYLCASSRDPLTAETQYFGPGTRLLVL.